Below are 5 T cell receptor beta chains sequenced from a single sample in a study of T cell responses to AZD1222 COVID-19 vaccine. Assay: immunoSEQ multiplex PCR; the TCRdb copy retains only in-frame clones and omits some. The profile shows fewer than 250,000 clones, more than 85% of them singletons. Specimen: peripheral blood, collected on day 0 of MenACWY control vaccination. All receptors come from an adult in good health.

The chain couples TRBV3-1 (or the pseudogene TRBV3-2) to TRBJ2-5; 8 bases are shared with TRBD1. The CDR3 is 13 residues long. CDR1 and CDR2 from the germline V gene are LGHDT and YNNKEL (reference sequence). The V and J ends lost 8 bases and 8 bases, in that order; junction bases with no gene match: 10. CDR3 bases: TGTGCCAGCGGGACAGGCCCCGGCGGAACCCAGTACTTC. Translated: CASGTGPGGTQYF.

The chain uses TRBV19 and TRBJ1-2, with TRBD1 as a possible D gene (6 bases). CDR1 is LNHDA, CDR2 SQIVND, per germline (reference sequence). The CDR3 contains 14 residues. V shed 7 bases and J shed 5 bases, with 17 bases lying between them. CDR3 sequence reads: CASNPSGTKYGYTF. The CDR3, as DNA: TGTGCCAGTAACCCCTCCGGGACAAAGTATGGCTACACCTTC.

This chain connects TRBV11-2 to TRBJ1-1, with a possible D match to TRBD1 (5 bases). This CDR3 is 13 amino acids long. The germline V gene has CDR1 SGHAT and CDR2 FQNNGV. Trimming took 1 base from V and 11 from J, leaving 14 bases between them. CDR3 amino acids: CASSLASRVGAFF. The CDR3, as DNA: TGTGCCAGCAGCTTAGCCTCCAGGGTTGGTGCTTTCTTT.

The chain uses TRBV30 and TRBJ1-5; D not resolved. Germline assignment: CDR1 GTSNPN and CDR2 SVGIG (reference sequence). V dropped 1 base and J dropped 0 bases, with 7 bases sitting between them. The CDR3 length is 14 residues. CDR3 nucleotide sequence: TGTGCCTGGAGTGGACTAGATAGCAATCAGCCCCAGCATTTT. This translates into CAWSGLDSNQPQHF. The variable domain in full, completed from reference TRBV30 and TRBJ1-5, reads SQTIHQWPATLVQPVGSPLSLECTVEGTSNPNLYWYRQAAGRGLQLLFYSVGIGQISSEVPQNLSASRPQDRQFILSSKKLLLSDSGFYLCAWSGLDSNQPQHFGDGTRLSIL.

The V call is TRBV5-6, the J call TRBJ2-5; D is undetermined. V was pared by 4 bases and J by 7 bases, with 17 bases between. Germline V lookup: CDR1 SGHDT, CDR2 YYEEEE. The CDR3 loop spans 14 amino acids. In nucleotides, the CDR3 is TGTGCCAGCAGCCCCTTCGGTTCCTGGGGGACCCAGTACTTC. Translation: CASSPFGSWGTQYF.